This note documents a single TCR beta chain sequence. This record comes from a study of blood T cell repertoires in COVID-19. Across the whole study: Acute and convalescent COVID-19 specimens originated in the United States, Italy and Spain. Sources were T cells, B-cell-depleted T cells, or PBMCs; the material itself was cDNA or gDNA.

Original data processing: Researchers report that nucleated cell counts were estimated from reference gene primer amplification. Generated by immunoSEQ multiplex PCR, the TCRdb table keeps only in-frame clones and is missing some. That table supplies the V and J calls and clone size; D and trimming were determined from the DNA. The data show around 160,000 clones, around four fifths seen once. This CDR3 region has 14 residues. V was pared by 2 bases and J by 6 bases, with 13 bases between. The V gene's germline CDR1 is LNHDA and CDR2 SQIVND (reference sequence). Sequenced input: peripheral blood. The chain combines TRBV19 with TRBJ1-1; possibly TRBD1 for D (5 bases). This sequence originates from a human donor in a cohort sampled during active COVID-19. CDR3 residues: CASSITGRASEAFF. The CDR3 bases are TGTGCCAGTAGTATAACCGGCAGGGCCTCTGAAGCTTTCTTT.